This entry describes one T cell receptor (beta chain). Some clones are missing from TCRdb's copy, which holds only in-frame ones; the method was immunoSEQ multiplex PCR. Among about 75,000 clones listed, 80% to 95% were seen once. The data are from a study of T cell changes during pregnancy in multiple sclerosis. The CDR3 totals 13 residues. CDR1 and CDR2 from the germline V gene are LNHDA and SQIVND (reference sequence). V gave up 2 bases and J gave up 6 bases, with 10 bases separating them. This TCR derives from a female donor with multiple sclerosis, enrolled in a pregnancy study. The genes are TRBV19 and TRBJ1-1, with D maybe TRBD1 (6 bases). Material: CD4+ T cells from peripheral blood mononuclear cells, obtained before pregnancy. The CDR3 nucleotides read TGTGCCAGTAGTATAACAGGGATTGCTGAAGCTTTCTTT. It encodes CASSITGIAEAFF.